This is a list of T cell receptor beta chains from one sample in a study of early T cells in non-severe SARS-CoV-2 infection. TCRdb re-analysed the 5' RACE reads in MiXCR, keeping a single row per CDR3 protein. In the table there are roughly 76,000 distinct CDR3 sequences, over 9% of which are singletons. The sequenced sample was whole blood. The receptor source for this set is an adult who was a healthcare worker with PCR-confirmed SARS-CoV-2 infection or an uninfected control (not recorded which). Each CDR3 is given with its conserved first and last residue. A D gene is named only where the DNA matches it firmly. Only some rows state a clone size, as once, few, many or a class for expanded clones.

abundance: many
j_gene: TRBJ1-1
v_gene: TRBV7-5
d_gene: .
CDR3aa: CISVSEATNRDPEVDTEAFF
CDR3nt: .

abundance: .
j_gene: TRBJ2-3
v_gene: TRBV29-1
d_gene: TRBD2
CDR3aa: CSVAGTSGPGGTQYF
CDR3nt: TGCAGCGTGGCCGGGACTAGCGGACCCGGTGGTACGCAGTATTTT

abundance: many
j_gene: TRBJ2-1
v_gene: TRBV7-3
d_gene: TRBD2
CDR3aa: CASSLIAGGNEQFF
CDR3nt: TGTGCCAGCAGCTTAATAGCGGGCGGCAATGAGCAGTTCTTC

abundance: few
j_gene: TRBJ2-4
v_gene: TRBV4-1
d_gene: .
CDR3aa: CASSHRTTGYIQYF
CDR3nt: TGCGCCAGCAGCCATCGTACCACAGGGTACATTCAGTACTTC

abundance: many
j_gene: TRBJ1-1
v_gene: TRBV28
d_gene: .
CDR3aa: CASSFGGREAFF
CDR3nt: TGTGCCAGCAGTTTCGGAGGGCGGGAAGCTTTCTTT

abundance: .
j_gene: TRBJ2-7
v_gene: TRBV10-3
d_gene: .
CDR3aa: CAISESVGEQYF
CDR3nt: TGTGCCATCAGTGAGTCGGTGGGGGAGCAGTACTTC

abundance: few
j_gene: TRBJ1-2
v_gene: TRBV18
d_gene: .
CDR3aa: CASSPTGVGYGYTF
CDR3nt: TGTGCCAGCTCACCAACCGGAGTCGGCTATGGCTACACCTTC

abundance: many
j_gene: TRBJ1-3
v_gene: TRBV7-9
d_gene: .
CDR3aa: CASSLGGNTIYF
CDR3nt: TGTGCCAGCAGCTTAGGGGGAAACACCATATATTTT

abundance: .
j_gene: TRBJ2-1
v_gene: TRBV20-1
d_gene: .
CDR3aa: CSATPYNEQFF
CDR3nt: TGCAGTGCTACCCCCTACAATGAGCAGTTCTTC

abundance: many
j_gene: TRBJ1-1
v_gene: TRBV7-3
d_gene: .
CDR3aa: CASSSGQNTEAFF
CDR3nt: TGTGCCAGCAGCTCGGGACAGAACACTGAAGCTTTCTTT

abundance: .
j_gene: TRBJ2-2
v_gene: TRBV19
d_gene: .
CDR3aa: CASSIEESGPWASGELFF
CDR3nt: TGTGCCAGTAGTATAGAGGAATCGGGCCCCTGGGCCAGCGGGGAGCTGTTTTTT

abundance: .
j_gene: TRBJ2-5
v_gene: TRBV15
d_gene: .
CDR3aa: CATSRVPEETQYF
CDR3nt: TGTGCCACCAGCAGAGTACCAGAAGAGACCCAGTACTTC

abundance: .
j_gene: TRBJ2-7
v_gene: TRBV29-1
d_gene: .
CDR3aa: CSVEEQADEQYF
CDR3nt: TGCAGCGTTGAAGAACAGGCGGACGAGCAGTACTTC

abundance: many
j_gene: TRBJ2-2
v_gene: TRBV12-3/TRBV12-4
d_gene: .
CDR3aa: CASSGRPNTGELFF
CDR3nt: TGTGCCAGCAGTGGCCGGCCGAACACCGGGGAGCTGTTTTTT

abundance: few
j_gene: TRBJ1-1
v_gene: TRBV25-1
d_gene: .
CDR3aa: CASSPPPAVNTEAFF
CDR3nt: TGTGCCAGCAGCCCCCCACCGGCGGTCAACACTGAAGCTTTCTTT

abundance: many
j_gene: TRBJ2-1
v_gene: TRBV29-1
d_gene: .
CDR3aa: CSVRVNSNEQFF
CDR3nt: TGCAGCGTCCGGGTCAACTCCAATGAGCAGTTCTTC

abundance: .
j_gene: TRBJ2-3
v_gene: TRBV15
d_gene: TRBD1
CDR3aa: CATSRVRTGATSTDTQYF
CDR3nt: TGTGCCACCAGCAGAGTAAGGACAGGTGCGACTAGCACAGATACGCAGTATTTT

abundance: few
j_gene: TRBJ2-5
v_gene: TRBV5-6
d_gene: .
CDR3aa: CASSFSETQYF
CDR3nt: TGTGCCAGCAGCTTTTCAGAGACCCAGTACTTC

abundance: many
j_gene: TRBJ2-1
v_gene: TRBV15
d_gene: TRBD2
CDR3aa: CATSRDPGGVNEQFF
CDR3nt: TGTGCCACCAGCAGAGACCCGGGAGGTGTCAATGAGCAGTTCTTC

abundance: many
j_gene: TRBJ2-7
v_gene: TRBV7-2
d_gene: .
CDR3aa: CASSPPVGEQYF
CDR3nt: TGTGCCAGCAGCCCCCCAGTAGGCGAGCAGTACTTC

abundance: many
j_gene: TRBJ2-3
v_gene: TRBV7-2
d_gene: TRBD2
CDR3aa: CASSSPTRTSGPDTQYF
CDR3nt: TGTGCCAGCAGCTCCCCGACACGGACTAGCGGGCCAGATACGCAGTATTTT

abundance: few
j_gene: TRBJ1-2
v_gene: TRBV2
d_gene: TRBD1
CDR3aa: CASSPTTGGTGYTF
CDR3nt: TGTGCCAGCAGCCCTACGACAGGGGGCACTGGCTACACCTTC

abundance: .
j_gene: TRBJ1-1
v_gene: TRBV28
d_gene: TRBD1
CDR3aa: CASSSDRAPEAFF
CDR3nt: TGTGCCAGCAGCTCCGACAGGGCCCCTGAAGCTTTCTTT

abundance: .
j_gene: TRBJ2-5
v_gene: TRBV7-9
d_gene: TRBD2
CDR3aa: CASSTSGQETQYF
CDR3nt: TGTGCCAGCAGCACTAGCGGGCAAGAGACCCAGTACTTC

abundance: .
j_gene: TRBJ2-2
v_gene: TRBV3-1
d_gene: TRBD2
CDR3aa: CASSQFRGTSGRSRTGELFF
CDR3nt: TGTGCCAGCAGCCAATTCCGGGGGACTAGCGGGAGAAGCAGGACCGGGGAGCTGTTTTTT

abundance: few
j_gene: TRBJ1-2
v_gene: TRBV9
d_gene: .
CDR3aa: CASSVEGPAGGYTF
CDR3nt: TGTGCCAGCAGCGTAGAGGGCCCAGCGGGAGGCTACACCTTC

abundance: .
j_gene: TRBJ2-3
v_gene: TRBV7-2
d_gene: TRBD1
CDR3aa: CASRSGTGGDTQYF
CDR3nt: TGTGCCAGCAGATCCGGGACAGGGGGAGATACGCAGTATTTT

abundance: .
j_gene: TRBJ1-1
v_gene: TRBV28
d_gene: .
CDR3aa: CASSFLGGNTEAFF
CDR3nt: TGTGCCAGCAGTTTTCTTGGAGGGAACACTGAAGCTTTCTTT

abundance: many
j_gene: TRBJ2-7
v_gene: TRBV14
d_gene: .
CDR3aa: CASSQDRASSYEQYF
CDR3nt: TGTGCCAGCAGCCAAGATCGGGCCTCATCCTACGAGCAGTACTTC

abundance: few
j_gene: TRBJ1-2
v_gene: TRBV5-1
d_gene: .
CDR3aa: CASSSTGPTRDGYTF
CDR3nt: TGCGCCAGCAGTTCCACCGGGCCCACTCGGGATGGCTACACCTTC

abundance: .
j_gene: TRBJ2-7
v_gene: TRBV7-2
d_gene: TRBD1
CDR3aa: CASSLLRGKYEQYF
CDR3nt: TGTGCCAGCAGCTTACTCAGGGGGAAATACGAGCAGTACTTC

abundance: many
j_gene: TRBJ1-2
v_gene: TRBV4-1
d_gene: .
CDR3aa: CASSPGAGDKSGYTF
CDR3nt: TGCGCCAGCAGCCCCGGAGCAGGGGATAAGAGTGGCTACACCTTC

abundance: many
j_gene: TRBJ2-2
v_gene: TRBV7-9
d_gene: .
CDR3aa: CASSQPSGQGWTGELLF
CDR3nt: TGTGCCAGCAGCCAACCGTCCGGCCAGGGCTGGACCGGGGAGCTGCTTTTT

abundance: .
j_gene: TRBJ2-7
v_gene: TRBV9
d_gene: TRBD2
CDR3aa: CASSVSAGARYEQYF
CDR3nt: TGTGCCAGCAGCGTATCGGCGGGAGCAAGGTACGAGCAGTACTTC

abundance: many
j_gene: TRBJ1-2
v_gene: TRBV2
d_gene: .
CDR3aa: CASSGGLWNGYTF
CDR3nt: TGTGCCAGCAGTGGGGGTTTATGGAATGGCTACACCTTC

abundance: .
j_gene: TRBJ1-1
v_gene: TRBV11-2
d_gene: .
CDR3aa: CASSPPAGDTEAFF
CDR3nt: TGTGCCAGCTCCCCTCCGGCAGGGGACACTGAAGCTTTCTTT

abundance: few
j_gene: TRBJ2-1
v_gene: TRBV7-9
d_gene: .
CDR3aa: CASSLAPQQFF
CDR3nt: TGTGCCAGCAGCTTGGCGCCCCAGCAGTTCTTC

abundance: many
j_gene: TRBJ2-7
v_gene: TRBV9
d_gene: .
CDR3aa: CASSVDGGLDEQYF
CDR3nt: TGTGCCAGCAGCGTAGACGGGGGGCTGGACGAGCAGTACTTC

abundance: many
j_gene: TRBJ2-3
v_gene: TRBV28
d_gene: TRBD2
CDR3aa: CASSSLRLAGKNTQYF
CDR3nt: TGTGCCAGCAGTTCTCTTCGACTAGCGGGGAAGAATACGCAGTATTTT

abundance: .
j_gene: TRBJ1-4
v_gene: TRBV7-9
d_gene: .
CDR3aa: CASSLEGPLATNEKLFF
CDR3nt: TGTGCCAGCAGCTTAGAGGGTCCACTTGCAACTAATGAAAAACTGTTTTTT

abundance: few
j_gene: TRBJ2-7
v_gene: TRBV5-1
d_gene: TRBD1
CDR3aa: CASSLQGEPPYEQYF
CDR3nt: TGCGCCAGCAGCTTGCAGGGGGAGCCGCCCTACGAGCAGTACTTC

abundance: few
j_gene: TRBJ2-6
v_gene: TRBV7-2
d_gene: .
CDR3aa: CASSQDPLSASGLPSGANVLTF
CDR3nt: TGTGCCAGCAGCCAAGACCCGCTCTCGGCATCGGGATTACCCTCTGGGGCCAACGTCCTGACTTTC

abundance: many
j_gene: TRBJ2-6
v_gene: TRBV18
d_gene: TRBD2
CDR3aa: CASSSRSGTSGRSSGANVLTF
CDR3nt: TGTGCCAGCTCATCGAGGTCCGGGACTAGCGGGAGGAGCTCTGGGGCCAACGTCCTGACTTTC

abundance: few
j_gene: TRBJ2-3
v_gene: TRBV6-5
d_gene: TRBD2
CDR3aa: CASSYSGGEGPDTQYF
CDR3nt: TGTGCCAGCAGTTACTCGGGCGGGGAGGGGCCAGATACGCAGTATTTT

abundance: many
j_gene: TRBJ1-5
v_gene: TRBV5-6
d_gene: .
CDR3aa: CASSLGPGEQPQHF
CDR3nt: TGTGCCAGCAGCTTGGGCCCCGGGGAGCAGCCCCAGCATTTT

abundance: many
j_gene: TRBJ1-1
v_gene: TRBV12-3/TRBV12-4
d_gene: .
CDR3aa: CASSLVGPNTEAFF
CDR3nt: TGTGCCAGCAGTTTAGTCGGACCGAACACTGAAGCTTTCTTT

abundance: .
j_gene: TRBJ1-3
v_gene: TRBV5-1
d_gene: .
CDR3aa: CASRRASGNTIYF
CDR3nt: TGCGCCAGTCGGCGAGCATCTGGAAACACCATATATTTT

abundance: few
j_gene: TRBJ2-1
v_gene: TRBV2
d_gene: TRBD2
CDR3aa: CASSTYSGVSYNEQFF
CDR3nt: TGTGCCAGCAGTACATATAGCGGGGTCTCCTACAATGAGCAGTTCTTC